This TCR beta chain comes out of a study of blood T cells in healthy people across ages. Notes on the study in general: A strong correlation was found between TCR beta diversity and the percentage of naive T cells.

Together with a sample-barcoded 5' primer, a J-beta primer mix was included in a second PCR lasting about 6 to 11 cycles. A tag from a template-switch adaptor with 12 random nucleotides marked each cDNA molecule. MiXCR was run by TCRdb on the 5' RACE reads, yielding one entry per CDR3 protein. Of around 710,000 distinct CDR3 sequences listed, 35% to 45% are singletons. Note on this clonotype: The antigen remains unidentified.

This CDR3 is built from 13 residues. The V end was cut by 5 bases, the J end by 4 bases, with 12 bases between. CDR1 and CDR2 from the germline V gene are DFQATT and SNEGSKA (reference sequence). The rearrangement links TRBV20-1 to TRBJ1-5, with TRBD1 as a possible D gene (5 bases). This clonotype originated in a woman aged 55-70 years in good health. The specimen sequenced was blood. The CDR3 nucleotides are TGCAGTGCTCACGACAGCCAAAATCAGCCCCAGCATTTT. Its protein product is CSAHDSQNQPQHF.